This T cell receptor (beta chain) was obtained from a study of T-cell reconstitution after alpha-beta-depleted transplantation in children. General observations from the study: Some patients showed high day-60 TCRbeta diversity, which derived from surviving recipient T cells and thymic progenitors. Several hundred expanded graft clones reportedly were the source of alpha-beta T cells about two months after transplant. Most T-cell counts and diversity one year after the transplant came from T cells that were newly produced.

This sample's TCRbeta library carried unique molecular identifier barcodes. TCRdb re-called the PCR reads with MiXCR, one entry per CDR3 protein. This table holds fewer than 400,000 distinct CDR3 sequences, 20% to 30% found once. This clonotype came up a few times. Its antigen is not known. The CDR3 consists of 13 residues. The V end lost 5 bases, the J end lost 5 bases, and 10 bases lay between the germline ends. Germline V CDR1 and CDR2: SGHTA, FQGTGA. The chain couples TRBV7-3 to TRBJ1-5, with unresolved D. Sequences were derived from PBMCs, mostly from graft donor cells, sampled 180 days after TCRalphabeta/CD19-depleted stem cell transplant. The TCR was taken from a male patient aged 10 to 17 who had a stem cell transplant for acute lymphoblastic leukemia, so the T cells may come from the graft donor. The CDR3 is CASSLAPDQPQHF. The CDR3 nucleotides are TGTGCCAGCAGCCTGGCTCCTGATCAGCCCCAGCATTTT.